A single sample gave rise to the 11 T cell receptor beta chains below, sequenced in a study of cytomegalovirus exposure and HLA in healthy donors. Produced via immunoSEQ multiplex PCR; TCRdb's table is partial and in-frame only. The sample carries 56,000 or so clones, around nine tenths recorded once. Sequenced material: PBMCs. The receptor source for this set is a young man in good health and CMV-seronegative.

The chain couples TRBV28 to TRBJ2-7; 13 nucleotides match TRBD2. The germline V gene has CDR1 MDHEN and CDR2 SYDVKM. Unmatched junction bases numbered 19, after V lost 1 base and J lost 7 bases. The CDR3 loop spans 20 amino acids. The CDR3 coding sequence is TGTGCCAGCAGTTTATTGGTGTGGGGGACAGTGTGGGGACTAGCGGGAGAGCAGTACTTC. Its protein product is CASSLLVWGTVWGLAGEQYF.

This chain uses TRBV7-9 with TRBJ2-1; D might be TRBD2 (6 bases). This CDR3 comprises 14 residues. V dropped 6 bases and J dropped 2 bases, with 11 bases sitting between them. Germline V gene sequence: CDR1 SEHNR, CDR2 FQNEAQ (reference sequence). CDR3 in DNA: TGTGCCAGCAGAAGGGACTCGACCTACAATGAGCAGTTCTTC. This translates into CASRRDSTYNEQFF.

The chain employs TRBV28 and TRBJ2-1; TRBD2 matches 15 bases. The germline gives CDR1 MDHEN, CDR2 SYDVKM. V lost 7 bases and J lost 7; bases outside the gene matches: 8. This CDR3 region has 16 residues. This CDR3 is CASKQTGTSGRNEQFF. The CDR3 DNA reads as TGTGCCAGCAAACAAACCGGGACTAGCGGGAGGAATGAGCAGTTCTTC.

V gene TRBV2 combines with J gene TRBJ2-7; D perhaps matches TRBD2 (5 bases). Germline V gene lookup returns CDR1 SNHLY and CDR2 FYNNEI. The V and J ends lost 5 bases and 6 bases respectively, with 8 bases between them. The CDR3 sequence is 11 residues long. The CDR3 DNA reads TGTGCCAGCAGTCCCGAGGGCGAGCAGTACTTC. It specifies CASSPEGEQYF. The entire variable domain, with the rest obtained from reference TRBV2 and TRBJ2-7, is as follows: EPEVTQTPSHQVTQMGQEVILRCVPISNHLYFYWYRQILGQKVEFLVSFYNNEISEKSEIFDDQFSVERPDGSNFTLKIRSTKLEDSAMYFCASSPEGEQYFGPGTRLTVT.

Details on this clone: Sequence at one end of the junction differs from germline and may be a read error. This chain links TRBV7-7 with TRBJ2-7, with 9 bases aligning to TRBD1. From germline, CDR1 is SSHAT and CDR2 FNYEAQ (reference sequence). There are 15 residues in the CDR3. This chain's CDR3 is CASSLRTGEPYEQYF. As DNA, the CDR3 is TGTGCTAGCAGCTTGCGGACAGGGGAGCCCTACGAGCAGTACTTC.

The V call is TRBV4-3, the J call TRBJ1-5; perhaps TRBD1 as D (5 bases). The CDR3 is made up of 16 amino acids. V was pared by 0 bases and J by 1 base, with 10 bases between. Germline V CDR1 and CDR2: LGHNA, YSLEER. DNA for the CDR3: TGCGCCAGCAGCCAAGACTGGACACAAAGCAATCAGCCCCAGCATTTT. It codes for CASSQDWTQSNQPQHF.

V usage is TRBV5-8 and J usage is TRBJ1-5; D might be TRBD1 (5 bases). CDR1 and CDR2 from the germline V gene are SGHTS and YDEGEE. V was clipped by 2 bases and J by 0 bases, with 9 bases between them. The CDR3 covers 15 residues. The CDR3 spells CASSFRGGSNQPQHF. CDR3 nucleotide sequence: TGTGCCAGCAGCTTTCGCGGGGGTAGCAATCAGCCCCAGCATTTT.

The chain joins TRBV5-4 to TRBJ2-5, with 8 bases fitting TRBD2. Germline CDR1 SGHNT, CDR2 YYREEE (reference sequence). V lost 4 bases to trimming and J lost 4 bases; unmatched junction nucleotides: 9. The CDR3 loop spans 15 amino acids. The DNA of the CDR3 is TGTGCCAGCAGCCGGCAAGCGGGAGTTATAGAGACCCAGTACTTC. Its translation: CASSRQAGVIETQYF.

The gene calls are TRBV11-2 and TRBJ2-5; 7 bases match TRBD1. This CDR3 has 17 residues. In germline, CDR1 is SGHAT, CDR2 FQNNGV. The J segment lost 0 bases and the V segment lost 4 bases, leaving 11 bases of the junction unmatched. The CDR3 loop is CASSSFKDRDDQETQYF. DNA for the CDR3: TGTGCCAGCAGCTCATTCAAAGACAGGGACGACCAAGAGACCCAGTACTTC.

The rearrangement uses TRBV6-6 and TRBJ1-5; D gene uncertain. V was cut by 8 bases and J by 9 bases, with 11 bases left in between. This CDR3 has 11 amino acids. Germline CDR1 and CDR2: MNHNY and SVGAGI (reference sequence). The CDR3 DNA reads as TGTGCCAGCGCGGCGGAGAGGCCCCAGCATTTT. Protein product: CASAAERPQHF.

This rearrangement joins TRBV27 to TRBJ2-1; 7 bases align to TRBD1. CDR3 length: 13 amino acids. From germline, CDR1 is MNHEY and CDR2 SMNVEV (reference sequence). With V trimmed by 6 bases and J by 6 bases, 5 bases remained unmatched. This chain's CDR3 is CASRNTGANEQFF. The DNA for the CDR3 is TGTGCCAGCAGAAATACAGGGGCCAATGAGCAGTTCTTC.